This T cell receptor beta chain was found in a study of blood T cell repertoires in COVID-19. Across the study: Collection of acute and convalescent COVID-19 samples took place in the United States, Italy and Spain. From T cells, B-cell-depleted T cells, or PBMCs came the material, which was cDNA or gDNA.

As handled by the study authors: Nucleated cell counts were estimated from reference gene primer amplification. Data came from immunoSEQ multiplex PCR; TCRdb stores just in-frame clones and leaves some out. D and trimming come from the DNA, and the V and J calls and clone size come from that table. Found here are under 200,000 clones, 85% to 90% of them singletons; the top ten hold over 2%. V lost 1 base to trimming and J lost 0 bases, with 10 bases between them. The CDR3 consists of 16 residues. Germline-derived CDR1 and CDR2 are SGHTA and FQGNSA. The sequencing sample was made of peripheral blood. The genes are TRBV7-2 and TRBJ2-4; D not certain. The TCR originated in a man aged 50 to 60 who had recovered from COVID-19. DNA for the CDR3: TGTGCCAGCAGCTTAGGACAAGACCTAGCCAAAAACATTCAGTACTTC. This sequence encodes CASSLGQDLAKNIQYF. Filled out from reference TRBV7-2 and TRBJ2-4, the complete variable domain reads GAGVSQSPSNKVTEKGKDVELRCDPISGHTALYWYRQSLGQGLEFLIYFQGNSAPDKSGLPSDRFSAERTGGSVSTLTIQRTQQEDSAVYLCASSLGQDLAKNIQYFGAGTRLSVL.